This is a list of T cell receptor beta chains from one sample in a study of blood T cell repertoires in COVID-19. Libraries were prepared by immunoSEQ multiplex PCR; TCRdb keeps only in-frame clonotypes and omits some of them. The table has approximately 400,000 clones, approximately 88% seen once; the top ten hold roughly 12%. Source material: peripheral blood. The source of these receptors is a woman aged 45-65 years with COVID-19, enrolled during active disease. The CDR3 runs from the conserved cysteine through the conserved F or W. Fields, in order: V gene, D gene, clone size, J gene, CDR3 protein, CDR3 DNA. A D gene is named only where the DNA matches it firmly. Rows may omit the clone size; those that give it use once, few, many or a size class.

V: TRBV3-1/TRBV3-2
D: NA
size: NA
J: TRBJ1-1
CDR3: CASSQGLYSLNTEAFF
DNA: TGTGCCAGCAGCCAAGGGCTTTACAGTCTGAACACTGAAGCTTTCTTT

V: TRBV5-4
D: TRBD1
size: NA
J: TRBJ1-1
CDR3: CASSTGQFMNTEAFF
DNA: TGTGCCAGCAGCACGGGACAGTTCATGAACACTGAAGCTTTCTTT

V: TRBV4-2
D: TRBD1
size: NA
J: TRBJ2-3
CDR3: CASSQYDRGGTDTQYF
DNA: TGTGCCAGCAGCCAATATGACAGGGGGGGCACAGATACGCAGTATTTT

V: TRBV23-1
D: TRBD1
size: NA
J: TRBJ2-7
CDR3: CASSSRDRRLMGSSYEQYF
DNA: TGCGCCAGTAGCTCCCGGGACAGAAGGTTGATGGGTAGCTCCTACGAGCAGTACTTC

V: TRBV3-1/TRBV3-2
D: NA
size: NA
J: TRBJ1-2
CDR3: CASSLTNYGYTF
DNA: TGTGCCAGCAGCCTAACTAACTATGGCTACACCTTC

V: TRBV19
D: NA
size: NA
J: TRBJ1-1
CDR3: CASRTGNTEAFF
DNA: TGTGCCAGCAGAACAGGGAACACTGAAGCTTTCTTT

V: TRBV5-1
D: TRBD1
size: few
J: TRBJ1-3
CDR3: CASSSQQGGSSGNTIYF
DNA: TGCGCCAGCAGTTCACAACAGGGGGGAAGCTCTGGAAACACCATATATTTT

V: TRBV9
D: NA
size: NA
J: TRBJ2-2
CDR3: CASSPSNGNTGELFF
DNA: TGTGCCAGCAGCCCCAGTAATGGTAACACCGGGGAGCTGTTTTTT

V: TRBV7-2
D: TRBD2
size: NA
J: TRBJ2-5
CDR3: CASSLHSLAATETQYF
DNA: TGTGCCAGCAGCTTACACTCTCTAGCGGCGACAGAGACCCAGTACTTC

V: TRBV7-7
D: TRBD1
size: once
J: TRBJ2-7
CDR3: CASSPPSGGAGNEQYF
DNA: TGTGCCAGCAGCCCCCCTTCAGGGGGCGCGGGCAACGAGCAGTACTTC

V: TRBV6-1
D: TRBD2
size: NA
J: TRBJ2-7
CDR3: CASSEVASGTYEQYF
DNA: TGTGCCAGCAGTGAAGTTGCTAGCGGAACGTACGAGCAGTACTTC

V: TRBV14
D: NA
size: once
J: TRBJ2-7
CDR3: CASSPAGVIVFYEQYF
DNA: TGTGCCAGCAGCCCGGCAGGGGTGATCGTCTTCTACGAGCAGTACTTC